The source of this T cell receptor (beta chain) is a study of cytomegalovirus exposure and HLA in healthy donors. Germline assignment: CDR1 MDHEN and CDR2 SYDVKM. V lost 4 bases to trimming and J lost 4 bases; unmatched junction nucleotides: 13. This CDR3 comprises 17 residues. The method was immunoSEQ multiplex PCR; TCRdb's version includes in-frame clones alone and lacks a portion of them. The repertoire has 200,000 to 250,000 clones, approximately 87% of them found once; the top ten carry about 6%. The donors were part of the validation cohort, which consisted of under 150 subjects and was separate from the first cohort of around 620 subjects. Comment on this clone: Its matching antigen is unknown.

Study results and limitations: Cytomegalovirus association was assigned to some 160 TCR beta chains. Most TCR sequences were seen very rarely across donors, but some public TCRs occurred in many. According to a subsequent analysis, TCR clusters from the first cohort were inclined to appear together in the roughly 120 validation repertoires.

Sequencing was carried out using PBMCs. The clonotype originates from a woman between 18 and 29 years old in good health and CMV-seronegative. The chain employs TRBV28 and TRBJ1-2, with 9 bases aligning to TRBD1. CDR3 nucleotides: TGTGCCAGCAGTTCCGTTTCGGGACAGGGTCCCTTCTATGGCTACACCTTC. Its protein product is CASSSVSGQGPFYGYTF.